Listed below are T cell receptor beta chains from one sample, sequenced in a study of cytomegalovirus exposure and HLA in healthy donors. Sequenced by immunoSEQ multiplex PCR; TCRdb stores in-frame clones only, minus some. The sample shows roughly 110,000 clones, 71% of them seen only once. Sample: PBMCs. The receptors shown here come from a female donor in good health and CMV-seronegative. CDR3s include the opening cysteine and the closing phenylalanine or tryptophan. D genes are given only for firm matches. Not all rows give a size; the values are once, few, many and, for expanded clones, a class.

>TRBD2|TRBJ2-7|TRBV15|19|.
CATSGSVHQLAGGHYEQYF
TGTGCCACCAGCGGCTCCGTCCATCAACTAGCGGGAGGACACTACGAGCAGTACTTC
>.|TRBJ2-2|TRBV12-1|18|.
CASSFAQGAGGDTGELFF
.
>.|TRBJ2-7|TRBV5-1|12|.
CASTGGVNEQYF
TGCGCCAGCACCGGGGGTGTCAACGAGCAGTACTTC
>.|TRBJ2-3|TRBV19|13|.
CASSTTQADTQYF
TGTGCCAGTAGTACCACCCAGGCAGATACGCAGTATTTT
>TRBD2|TRBJ2-7|TRBV28|14|.
CASNTGREVGEQYF
TGTGCCAGCAATACCGGGCGGGAGGTCGGCGAGCAGTACTTC
>.|TRBJ2-7|TRBV19|14|.
CASSIDRGSYEQYF
TGTGCCAGTAGTATAGACAGGGGCTCCTACGAGCAGTACTTC
>TRBD2|TRBJ2-5|TRBV27|17|.
CASSPTVGGRGGETQYF
TGTGCCAGCAGTCCCACGGTAGGCGGGAGGGGCGGTGAGACCCAGTACTTC
>TRBD2|TRBJ2-3|TRBV13|18|few
CASSLAAGTSGSTDTQYF
TGTGCCAGCAGCTTAGCAGCCGGGACTAGCGGAAGCACAGATACGCAGTATTTT
>TRBD1|TRBJ2-7|TRBV4-2|14|few
CASSFDRVGDEQYF
TGTGCCAGCAGCTTTGACAGGGTAGGGGACGAGCAGTACTTC
>.|TRBJ2-2|TRBV11-3|13|.
CASSLRVAGELFF
TGTGCCAGCAGCTTACGTGTTGCCGGGGAGCTGTTTTTT
>TRBD2|TRBJ2-5|TRBV25-1|17|.
CASSPGTSGTMGETQYF
TGTGCCAGCAGTCCAGGGACTAGCGGGACCATGGGAGAGACCCAGTACTTC
>TRBD1|TRBJ1-5|TRBV6-5|15|.
CASSAGQGPYQPQHF
TGTGCCAGCAGTGCAGGACAGGGGCCTTATCAGCCCCAGCATTTT
>.|TRBJ1-5|TRBV5-6|13|.
CASSLGGGKAQHF
TGTGCCAGCAGCTTGGGGGGAGGTAAGGCCCAGCATTTT
>.|TRBJ1-6|TRBV28|17|.
CASRGSTGSSYNSPLHF
TGTGCCAGCAGAGGGTCTACGGGGAGCTCCTATAATTCACCCCTCCACTTT
>.|TRBJ1-1|TRBV11-2|13|.
CASSSNMNTEAFF
TGTGCCAGCAGTTCAAACATGAACACTGAAGCTTTCTTT
>TRBD2|TRBJ2-1|TRBV28|19|.
CASSPTHVKTSGRGYEQFF
TGTGCCAGCAGTCCCACTCATGTCAAAACTAGCGGGAGGGGCTATGAGCAGTTCTTC
>TRBD2|TRBJ2-1|TRBV5-1|13|.
CASGDPGGNEQFF
TGCGCCAGCGGAGATCCGGGGGGCAATGAGCAGTTCTTC
>.|TRBJ1-2|TRBV6-6|13|.
CASSYPERGDYTF
TGTGCCAGCAGTTATCCGGAACGCGGGGACTACACCTTC
>TRBD2|TRBJ2-3|TRBV5-4|15|few
CASSWAREGGDTQYF
TGTGCCAGCAGCTGGGCCCGGGAGGGGGGAGATACGCAGTATTTT
>TRBD2|TRBJ2-1|TRBV11-3|17|.
CASRGTSGIGSYNEQFF
TGTGCCAGCAGAGGGACTAGCGGGATCGGCTCCTACAATGAGCAGTTCTTC
>.|TRBJ1-5|TRBV5-8|16|.
CASSDHQGYGNQPQHF
TGTGCCAGCAGCGACCACCAGGGATATGGCAATCAGCCCCAGCATTTT
>.|TRBJ2-1|TRBV4-3|14|.
CASSRQDSFNEQFF
TGCGCCAGCAGCCGCCAGGACTCTTTCAATGAGCAGTTCTTC
>TRBD2|TRBJ2-1|TRBV11-3|15|.
CASSRRVAGANEQFF
TGTGCCAGCAGCCGACGGGTAGCGGGAGCCAATGAGCAGTTCTTC
>TRBD1|TRBJ2-7|TRBV10-2|14|.
CASGRDRGGYEQYF
TGCGCCAGCGGGCGGGACAGGGGCGGCTACGAGCAGTACTTC
>TRBD1|TRBJ1-5|TRBV7-8|16|.
CASSSPGQGFNQPQHF
TGTGCCAGCAGCTCCCCGGGACAGGGGTTCAATCAGCCCCAGCATTTT
>.|TRBJ2-3|TRBV12-5|11|.
CANSATDTQYF
TGTGCTAATAGCGCCACAGATACGCAGTATTTT
>TRBD1|TRBJ1-1|TRBV5-4|15|.
CASSWGQGLNTEAFF
TGTGCCAGCAGCTGGGGACAGGGGTTGAACACTGAAGCTTTCTTT
>TRBD2|TRBJ2-3|TRBV27|14|.
CATSYGLATDTQYF
TGTGCCACCTCGTACGGACTAGCAACAGATACGCAGTATTTT
>TRBD1|TRBJ1-5|TRBV5-1|15|once
CASSEGARDNQPQHF
TGCGCCAGCAGCGAGGGGGCGAGGGACAATCAGCCCCAGCATTTT
>TRBD2|TRBJ2-1|TRBV2|14|few
CASNSGNQNNEQFF
TGTGCCAGCAACAGCGGGAACCAGAACAATGAGCAGTTCTTC
>.|TRBJ2-5|TRBV11-3|14|once
CASSLTTSSETQYF
TGTGCCAGCAGCTTGACAACTAGTTCAGAGACCCAGTACTTC
>.|TRBJ1-1|TRBV29-1|12|.
CSVAGSRVRAFF
TGCAGCGTCGCCGGATCCAGGGTTCGAGCTTTCTTT
>TRBD2|TRBJ2-7|TRBV28|17|.
CASRPSGLALPRGEQYF
TGTGCCAGCAGACCATCGGGACTAGCACTCCCCAGAGGGGAGCAGTACTTC
>TRBD2|TRBJ2-1|TRBV2|15|.
CASSEVGTSDNEQFF
TGTGCCAGCAGTGAGGTGGGGACTAGCGACAATGAGCAGTTCTTC
>.|TRBJ2-7|TRBV10-2|13|few
CASSPDTGHEQYF
TGCGCCAGCAGCCCTGACACCGGCCACGAGCAGTACTTC
>.|TRBJ2-7|TRBV6-1|14|.
CASSARDFSNEQYF
TGTGCCAGCAGTGCTCGGGACTTCTCAAACGAGCAGTACTTC
>TRBD1|TRBJ2-7|TRBV28|13|.
CASSSDRGYEQYF
TGTGCCAGCAGTAGTGACAGGGGTTACGAGCAGTACTTC
>TRBD2|TRBJ2-7|TRBV11-3|19|.
CASSLVRTSGPQFTYEQYF
TGTGCCAGCAGCTTAGTAAGGACTAGCGGGCCTCAATTTACCTACGAGCAGTACTTC
>.|TRBJ1-4|TRBV21-1|15|.
CASSKVCQNREKLFF
TGTGCCAGCAGCAAAGTTTGTCAGAACAGGGAAAAACTGTTTTTT
>TRBD1|TRBJ1-1|TRBV6-5|15|.
CASSKRQGALIEAFF
TGTGCCAGCAGTAAAAGACAGGGAGCCCTTATAGAAGCTTTCTTT
>.|TRBJ2-7|TRBV5-5|12|few
CASSLYRDEQYF
TGTGCCAGCAGCTTGTACAGGGACGAGCAGTACTTC
>.|TRBJ2-2|TRBV2|13|.
CASSLRGAGELFF
TGTGCCAGCAGTCTTCGGGGAGCCGGGGAGCTGTTTTTT
>TRBD1|TRBJ2-5|TRBV29-1|12|.
CSVGGDRVTQYF
TGCAGCGTTGGAGGGGACAGGGTTACCCAGTACTTC
>TRBD2|TRBJ2-7|TRBV27|18|once
CASSLGPRGAGVAYEQYF
TGTGCCAGCAGTTTGGGGCCGAGAGGGGCGGGAGTGGCCTACGAGCAGTACTTC
>TRBD2|TRBJ2-5|TRBV4-2|15|once
CASSPLAGARETQYF
TGTGCCAGCAGCCCCCTGGCGGGAGCCAGAGAGACCCAGTACTTC
>TRBD1|TRBJ1-1|TRBV5-1|15|.
CASSSTGGPRTEAFF
TGCGCCAGCAGCAGTACAGGGGGCCCGAGGACTGAAGCTTTCTTT
>.|TRBJ2-1|TRBV5-4|15|.
CASSAASSSYNEQFF
TGTGCCAGCAGCGCAGCTAGCTCTTCCTACAATGAGCAGTTCTTC
>.|TRBJ1-1|TRBV25-1|11|.
CAALGGTEAFF
TGTGCTGCGCTGGGGGGGACTGAAGCTTTCTTT
>.|TRBJ2-1|TRBV2|16|.
CASSGSLASSYNEQFF
TGTGCCAGCAGTGGAAGTCTAGCGTCCTCCTACAATGAGCAGTTCTTC
>.|TRBJ2-1|TRBV4-1|15|.
CASSQEEGLYNEQFF
TGCGCCAGCAGCCAAGAAGAGGGCCTCTACAATGAGCAGTTCTTC
>TRBD2|TRBJ2-7|TRBV13|15|.
CASSLGGRASYEQYF
TGTGCCAGCAGCTTAGGCGGGAGGGCCTCCTACGAGCAGTACTTC
>.|TRBJ1-5|TRBV19|15|few
CASRARRDGNQPQHF
TGTGCCAGTAGAGCCCGCAGGGATGGCAATCAGCCCCAGCATTTT
>.|TRBJ2-1|TRBV28|15|.
CASSFGTNSGPEQFF
TGTGCCAGCAGTTTTGGGACAAACTCGGGCCCTGAGCAGTTCTTC
>.|TRBJ2-1|TRBV4-1|16|.
CASSTPPRTPSDEQFF
TGCGCCAGCAGCACCCCTCCACGGACTCCATCCGATGAGCAGTTCTTC
>TRBD2|TRBJ2-7|TRBV5-1|15|.
CASSSGLAGPYEQYF
TGCGCCAGCAGCTCCGGACTAGCGGGACCCTACGAGCAGTACTTC
>.|TRBJ2-7|TRBV5-1|13|.
CASSFSRAAEQYF
TGCGCCAGCAGCTTCTCCAGGGCGGCCGAGCAGTACTTC
>.|TRBJ2-3|TRBV11-2|15|.
CASTQGGRNTDTQYF
TGTGCCAGCACCCAAGGCGGGCGCAACACAGATACGCAGTATTTT
>.|TRBJ2-5|TRBV5-1|14|few
CASSNERGQETQYF
TGCGCCAGCAGCAATGAGCGAGGGCAAGAGACCCAGTACTTC
>TRBD1|TRBJ2-7|TRBV4-3|16|many
CASSQVKEAGGYEQYF
TGCGCCAGCAGCCAAGTGAAGGAGGCAGGGGGCTACGAGCAGTACTTC
>.|TRBJ1-1|TRBV27|16|once
CASSFLGQSEGTEAFF
TGTGCCAGCAGTTTCTTGGGACAAAGCGAGGGCACTGAAGCTTTCTTT